This TCR beta chain was sequenced for a study of control samples from healthy donors and cancer patients. The V segment lost 6 bases and the J segment 5 bases; nucleotides outside the gene matches: 11. The germline gives CDR1 PRHDT, CDR2 FYEKMQ (reference sequence). This CDR3 has 17 amino acids. Profiling relied on immunoSEQ multiplex PCR, and the TCRdb table lists in-frame clones only, not all of them. This table holds roughly 84,000 clones, approximately 89% found once. The chain carries TRBV13 and TRBJ2-3; 13 nucleotides align to TRBD2. This TCR was recovered from a man aged 50 to 59 in good health. Sequencing input: blood. CDR3: CASRLSLAGGRKDTQYF. The CDR3 nucleotides are TGTGCCAGCAGATTATCACTAGCGGGGGGGCGTAAAGATACGCAGTATTTT.